The 15 T cell receptor beta chains listed next were all sequenced from one sample in a study of T cell responses to AZD1222 COVID-19 vaccine. Assay: immunoSEQ multiplex PCR; the TCRdb copy retains only in-frame clones and omits some. The sample holds around 84,000 clones, 80% to 90% seen once. Specimen: peripheral blood, collected on day 0 of AZD1222 vaccination. These receptors were collected from an adult in good health.

This clone has a handful of counts. The genes are TRBV12-5 and TRBJ1-3, with D hard to call. Deletions cut 2 bases from V and 4 bases from J, with 12 bases between. Germline V CDR1 and CDR2: LGHNT, FRNRAP. The CDR3 totals 15 residues. CDR3 in amino acids: CASGLSRMPGNTIYF. DNA of the CDR3: TGTGCTAGTGGTTTGTCTAGAATGCCGGGAAACACCATATATTTT.

The chain is built from TRBV6-1 and TRBJ1-6, with a possible D match to TRBD1 (6 bases). The V and J ends lost 2 bases and 8 bases respectively, with 10 bases between them. This CDR3 has 14 amino acids. Germline lookup yields CDR1 MNHNS and CDR2 SASEGT. The CDR3 reads CASSEFNRDSPLHF. The CDR3 region has the DNA TGTGCCAGCAGTGAATTTAACAGGGATTCACCCCTCCACTTT.

The CDR3 sequence is CASSSGQGHYGYTF. The CDR3 DNA reads TGTGCCAGCAGCTCAGGACAGGGCCACTATGGCTACACCTTC. The chain has TRBV5-6 and TRBJ1-2; 8 bases align to TRBD1. The V and J ends lost 3 bases and 3 bases, in that order; junction bases with no gene match: 4. Germline CDR1 reads SGHDT; CDR2 reads YYEEEE. The CDR3 consists of 14 residues. Filled out from reference TRBV5-6 and TRBJ1-2, the complete variable domain reads DAGVTQSPTHLIKTRGQQVTLRCSPKSGHDTVSWYQQALGQGPQFIFQYYEEEERQRGNFPDRFSGHQFPNYSSELNVNALLLGDSALYLCASSSGQGHYGYTFGSGTRLTVV.

This chain joins TRBV3-1 (or the pseudogene TRBV3-2) and TRBJ1-2; the match to TRBD1 covers 11 bases. V gave up 3 bases and J gave up 5 bases; unmatched junction bases: 2. Germline V gives CDR1 LGHDT, CDR2 YNNKEL (reference sequence). The CDR3 runs 14 residues. The DNA for the CDR3 is TGTGCCAGCAGCCAGGGACAGGGGGGATATGGCTACACCTTC. Translating it yields CASSQGQGGYGYTF.

The chain uses TRBV30 and TRBJ2-1, with D perhaps TRBD1 (6 bases). Per the germline V gene, CDR1 is GTSNPN and CDR2 is SVGIG (reference sequence). With 0 bases removed from V and 0 bases from J, the gap between germline ends came to 12 bases. The CDR3 covers 16 residues. CDR3 loop: CAWSVGHLSSYNEQFF. CDR3 bases: TGTGCCTGGAGTGTGGGACACCTAAGCTCCTACAATGAGCAGTTCTTC. Combining the CDR3 with reference TRBV30 and TRBJ2-1 gives the whole variable domain SQTIHQWPATLVQPVGSPLSLECTVEGTSNPNLYWYRQAAGRGLQLLFYSVGIGQISSEVPQNLSASRPQDRQFILSSKKLLLSDSGFYLCAWSVGHLSSYNEQFFGPGTRLTVL.

The chain uses TRBV9 and TRBJ2-1; TRBD2 matches 14 bases. This CDR3 spans 16 amino acids. Trimming removed 4 bases from V and 4 bases from J; junction bases left unmatched: 4. Germline V lookup: CDR1 SGDLS, CDR2 YYNGEE. DNA for the CDR3: TGTGCCAGCAGCCTTGGACTAGCGGGGGGTTACAATGAGCAGTTCTTC. Its translation: CASSLGLAGGYNEQFF.

This clone was detected only once. The chain uses TRBV20-1 and TRBJ2-7; D is unresolved. V lost 3 bases, J lost 1 base, and 10 bases lay in between. The CDR3 is 13 residues long. In germline, CDR1 is DFQATT, CDR2 SNEGSKA (reference sequence). The DNA of the CDR3 is TGCAGTGCTAGTCCCGGCGTTTCCTACGAGCAGTACTTC. Its protein product is CSASPGVSYEQYF.

V gene TRBV19 combines with J gene TRBJ2-7; 10 bases match TRBD1. This CDR3 region has 13 residues. Germline loops: CDR1 LNHDA, CDR2 SQIVND (reference sequence). The V gene end was trimmed by 4 bases and the J gene end by 9 bases; junction bases not matched to a gene: 6. The CDR3, as DNA: TGTGCCAGTAGTAGGGACAGGGGATTTCGGCAGTACTTC. It is translated as CASSRDRGFRQYF.

V usage is TRBV9 and J usage is TRBJ2-7; no clear D. V lost 4 bases and J lost 1, with 9 bases in between. The CDR3 spans 13 residues. CDR1 and CDR2 from the germline V gene are SGDLS and YYNGEE. Here the CDR3 DNA reads TGTGCCAGCAGCTCCCTGAATTCCTACGAGCAGTACTTC. Encoded protein: CASSSLNSYEQYF.

This clone was counted a few times. The V and J genes are TRBV14 and TRBJ2-7; no definite D call. The germline gives CDR1 SGHDN, CDR2 FVKESK. Trimming removed 4 bases from V and 2 bases from J, with 9 bases in between. CDR3 length: 13 amino acids. This CDR3 reads CASSLYYTYEQYF. DNA for the CDR3: TGTGCCAGCAGCCTTTACTATACCTACGAGCAGTACTTC.

The chain joins TRBV28 to TRBJ1-4; D call uncertain. CDR3 length: 15 amino acids. Germline assignment: CDR1 MDHEN and CDR2 SYDVKM. V was pared by 5 bases and J by 0 bases, with 10 bases between. The CDR3 nucleotides read TGTGCCAGCAGTCCGGCAACTGCAACTAATGAAAAACTGTTTTTT. Translating it yields CASSPATATNEKLFF.

This rearrangement joins TRBV19 to TRBJ2-1; TRBD2 agrees at 12 bases. Germline V lookup: CDR1 LNHDA, CDR2 SQIVND (reference sequence). Trimming took 5 bases from V and 7 from J; bases not matched to a gene: 12. CDR3 size: 17 residues. This chain's CDR3 is CASSFSPTSGRRNEQFF. The CDR3 DNA reads as TGTGCCAGTAGTTTCTCTCCGACTAGCGGGAGAAGGAATGAGCAGTTCTTC. The full variable domain, rest sourced from reference TRBV19 and TRBJ2-1, is DGGITQSPKYLFRKEGQNVTLSCEQNLNHDAMYWYRQDPGQGLRLIYYSQIVNDFQKGDIAEGYSVSREKKESFPLTVTSAQKNPTAFYLCASSFSPTSGRRNEQFFGPGTRLTVL.

This clone was found a few times. The chain joins TRBV5-1 to TRBJ2-2; D is possibly TRBD2 (5 bases). CDR1 is SGHRS, CDR2 YFSETQ, per germline. This CDR3 has 16 amino acids. V dropped 0 bases and J dropped 7 bases, with 16 bases sitting between them. CDR3 nucleotide sequence: TGCGCCAGCAGCTTGGCTCCTGGACTCTCTGACGGGGAGCTGTTTTTT. This sequence encodes CASSLAPGLSDGELFF.

This clone occurred a few times. This chain uses TRBV10-3 with TRBJ2-1, with TRBD1 matching over 12 bases. This CDR3 contains 17 residues. V trimming: 0 bases; J trimming: 7 bases; junction bases outside the gene matches: 7. Germline CDR1 reads ENHRY; CDR2 reads SYGVKD. Here the CDR3 reads CAISESIGDRGPNEQFF. For the CDR3, the DNA is TGTGCCATCAGTGAGTCAATAGGGGACAGGGGGCCAAATGAGCAGTTCTTC.

The rearrangement links TRBV27 to TRBJ1-6; TRBD1 aligns across 7 bases. Per germline, CDR1 MNHEY and CDR2 SMNVEV (reference sequence). J gave up 8 bases and V 5 bases, and 15 bases lay outside the gene matches. The CDR3 length is 17 residues. Here the CDR3 DNA reads TGTGCCAGCAGTCGAGAGGGGGCATGGGGAAGGTATTCACCCCTCCACTTT. Protein sequence: CASSREGAWGRYSPLHF.